This record looks at one T cell receptor (beta chain) sequence and its context. Its antigen is currently unknown. This sample is drawn from a study of T cell responses to AZD1222 COVID-19 vaccine. Findings and caveats of the study: Spike-wide coverage was observed for vaccine-associated CD4 TCRs, with dominant responses at 160-218 and 743-854. A reported finding is that nearly half of spike-specific TCRs target unmutated variant regions.

V lost 5 bases to trimming and J lost 8 bases, with 19 bases between them. The CDR3 extends over 14 amino acids. CDR1 SGHRS and CDR2 YFSETQ come from the germline V gene. Assay used: immunoSEQ multiplex PCR; TCRdb lists only in-frame clones, some missing. The sample records under 150,000 clones, about 90% being singletons. This receptor was taken from an adult who received the AZD1222 COVID-19 vaccine. The sample was peripheral blood, taken 28 days after the second AZD1222 dose. The rearrangement uses TRBV5-1 and TRBJ1-1, with D tentatively TRBD1 (5 bases). CDR3 in amino acids: CASSLGAAQDEAFF. The DNA for the CDR3 is TGCGCCAGCAGTCTTGGGGCAGCCCAGGACGAAGCTTTCTTT.